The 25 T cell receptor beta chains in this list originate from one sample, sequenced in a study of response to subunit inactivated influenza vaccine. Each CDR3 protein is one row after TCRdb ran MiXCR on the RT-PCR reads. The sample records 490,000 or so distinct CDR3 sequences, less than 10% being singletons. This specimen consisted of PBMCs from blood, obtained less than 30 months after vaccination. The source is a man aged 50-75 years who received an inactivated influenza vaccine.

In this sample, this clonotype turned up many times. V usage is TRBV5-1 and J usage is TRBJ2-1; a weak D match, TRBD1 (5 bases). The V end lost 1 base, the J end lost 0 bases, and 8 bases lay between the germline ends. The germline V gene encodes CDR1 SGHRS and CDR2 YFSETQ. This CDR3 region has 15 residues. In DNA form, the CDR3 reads TGCGCCAGCAGCTTGCTAGGGGACTCCTACAATGAGCAGTTCTTC. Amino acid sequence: CASSLLGDSYNEQFF.

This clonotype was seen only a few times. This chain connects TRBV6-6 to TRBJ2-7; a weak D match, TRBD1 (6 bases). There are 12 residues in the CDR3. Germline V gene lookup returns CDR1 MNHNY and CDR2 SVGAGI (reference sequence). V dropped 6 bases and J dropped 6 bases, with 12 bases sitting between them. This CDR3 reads CASSPGAVEQYF. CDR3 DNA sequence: TGTGCCAGCAGCCCAGGGGCGGTCGAGCAGTACTTC.

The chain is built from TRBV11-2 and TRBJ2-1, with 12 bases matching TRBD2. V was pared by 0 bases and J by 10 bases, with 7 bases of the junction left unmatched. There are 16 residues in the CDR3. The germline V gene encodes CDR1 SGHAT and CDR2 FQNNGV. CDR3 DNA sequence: TGTGCCAGCAGCTTAGACCTAGCGGGGGGGGGCAGGGAGCAGTTCTTC. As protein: CASSLDLAGGGREQFF.

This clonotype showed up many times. CDR3 bases: TGTGCCAGCCAAGGGGGCAGATACGAGCAGTACTTC. This sequence encodes CASQGGRYEQYF. The J gene is TRBJ2-7, the V gene TRBV3-1, with 7 bases fitting TRBD1. CDR3 length: 12 residues. V dropped 8 bases and J dropped 4; count of bases not matched to a gene: 5. From germline, CDR1 is LGHDT and CDR2 YNNKEL (reference sequence).

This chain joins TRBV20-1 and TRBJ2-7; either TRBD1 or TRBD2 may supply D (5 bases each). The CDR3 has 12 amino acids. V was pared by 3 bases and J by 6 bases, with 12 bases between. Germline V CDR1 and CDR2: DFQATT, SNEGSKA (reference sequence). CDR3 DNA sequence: TGCAGTGCTAGCCCCGCAGGGACCGAGCAGTACTTC. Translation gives CSASPAGTEQYF.

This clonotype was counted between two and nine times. The CDR3 reads CASSLEVQMNTEAFF. CDR3 sequence (DNA): TGCGCCAGCAGTCTCGAGGTACAGATGAACACTGAAGCTTTCTTT. The J gene is TRBJ1-1, the V gene TRBV5-1; D not certain. The CDR3 covers 15 residues. The V end lost 5 bases, the J end lost 0 bases, and 14 bases lay between the germline ends. Germline CDR1 is SGHRS and CDR2 is YFSETQ.

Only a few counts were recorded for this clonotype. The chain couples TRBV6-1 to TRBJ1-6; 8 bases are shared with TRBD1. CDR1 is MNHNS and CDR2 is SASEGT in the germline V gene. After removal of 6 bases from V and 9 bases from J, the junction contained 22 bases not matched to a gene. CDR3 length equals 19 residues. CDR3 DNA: TGTGCCAGCAGCCCTTTCGGGACAGGACGATCCTCTAATAGTTCACCCCTCCACTTT. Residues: CASSPFGTGRSSNSSPLHF.

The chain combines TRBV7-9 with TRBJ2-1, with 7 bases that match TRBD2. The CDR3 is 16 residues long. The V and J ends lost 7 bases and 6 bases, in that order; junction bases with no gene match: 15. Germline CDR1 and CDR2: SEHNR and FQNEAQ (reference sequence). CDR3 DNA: TGTGCCAGCACCCCGTCGACTAGCTTGGGGTCCAATGAGCAGTTCTTC. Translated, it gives CASTPSTSLGSNEQFF.

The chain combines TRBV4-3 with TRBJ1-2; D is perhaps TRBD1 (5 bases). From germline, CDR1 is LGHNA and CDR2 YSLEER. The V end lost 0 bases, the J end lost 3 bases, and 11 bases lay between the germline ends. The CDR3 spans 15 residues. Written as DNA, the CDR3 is TGCGCCAGCAGCCAAGACAGGGCCAGAGACTATGGCTACACCTTC. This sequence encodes CASSQDRARDYGYTF.

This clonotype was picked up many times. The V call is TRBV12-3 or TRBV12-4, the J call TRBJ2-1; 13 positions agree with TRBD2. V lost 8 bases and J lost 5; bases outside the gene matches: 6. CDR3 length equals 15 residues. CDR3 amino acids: CASGVGLAGHNEQFF. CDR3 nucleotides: TGTGCCAGCGGCGTGGGACTAGCGGGACACAATGAGCAGTTCTTC.

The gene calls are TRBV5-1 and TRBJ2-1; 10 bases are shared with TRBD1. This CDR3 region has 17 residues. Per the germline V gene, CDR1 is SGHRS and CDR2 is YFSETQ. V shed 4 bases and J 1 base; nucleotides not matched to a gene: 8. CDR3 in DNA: TGCGCCAGCAGCACCCGGGACAGGGGTGGGTCCTACAATGAGCAGTTCTTC. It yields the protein CASSTRDRGGSYNEQFF.

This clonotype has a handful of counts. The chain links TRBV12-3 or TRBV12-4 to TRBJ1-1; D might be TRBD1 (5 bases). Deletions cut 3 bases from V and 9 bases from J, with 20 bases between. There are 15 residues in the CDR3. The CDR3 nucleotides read TGTGCCAGCAGTTTGGGGTCGGGGCAGTCTCTTAAAGCTTTCTTT. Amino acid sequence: CASSLGSGQSLKAFF.

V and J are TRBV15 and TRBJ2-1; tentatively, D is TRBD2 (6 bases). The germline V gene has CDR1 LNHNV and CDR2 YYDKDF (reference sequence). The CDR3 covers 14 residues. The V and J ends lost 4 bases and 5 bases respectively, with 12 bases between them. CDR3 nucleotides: TGTGCCACCAGCATCCGGGAGCGGAACAATGAGCAGTTCTTC. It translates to CATSIRERNNEQFF.

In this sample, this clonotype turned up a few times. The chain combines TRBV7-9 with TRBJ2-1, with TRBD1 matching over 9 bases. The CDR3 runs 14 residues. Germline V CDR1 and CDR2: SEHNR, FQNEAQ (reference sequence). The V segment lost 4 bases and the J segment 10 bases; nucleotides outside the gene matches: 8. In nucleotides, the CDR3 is TGTGCCAGCAGCTCCCGGGACAGGGTTCTAGAGCAGTTCTTC. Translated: CASSSRDRVLEQFF. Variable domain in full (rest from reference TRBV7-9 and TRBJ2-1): DTGVSQNPRHKITKRGQNVTFRCDPISEHNRLYWYRQTLGQGPEFLTYFQNEAQLEKSRLLSDRFSAERPKGSFSTLEIQRTEQGDSAMYLCASSSRDRVLEQFFGPGTRLTVL.

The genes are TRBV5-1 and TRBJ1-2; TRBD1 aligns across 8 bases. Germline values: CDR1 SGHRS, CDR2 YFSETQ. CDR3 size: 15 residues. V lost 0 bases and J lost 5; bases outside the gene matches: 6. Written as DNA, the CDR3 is TGCGCCAGCAGCTTGGCCGCGGGGACAGGATATGGCTACACCTTC. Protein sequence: CASSLAAGTGYGYTF.

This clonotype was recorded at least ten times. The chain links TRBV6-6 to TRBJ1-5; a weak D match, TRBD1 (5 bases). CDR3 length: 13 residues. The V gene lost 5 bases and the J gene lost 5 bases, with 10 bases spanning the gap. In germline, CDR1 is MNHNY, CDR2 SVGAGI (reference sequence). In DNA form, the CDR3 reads TGTGCCAGCAGTCCTACGGGGGATCAGCCCCAGCATTTT. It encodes CASSPTGDQPQHF.

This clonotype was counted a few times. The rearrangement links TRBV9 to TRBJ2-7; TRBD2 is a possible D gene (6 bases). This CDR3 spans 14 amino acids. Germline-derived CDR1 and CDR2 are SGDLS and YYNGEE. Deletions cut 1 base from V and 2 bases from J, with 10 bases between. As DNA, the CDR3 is TGTGCCAGCAGCGTAAGGGAGGCCCCCTACGAGCAGTACTTC. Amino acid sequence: CASSVREAPYEQYF.

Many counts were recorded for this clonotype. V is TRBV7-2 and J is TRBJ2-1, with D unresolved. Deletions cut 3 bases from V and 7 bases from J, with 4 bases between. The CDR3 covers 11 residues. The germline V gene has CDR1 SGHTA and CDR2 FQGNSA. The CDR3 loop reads CASSFDNEQFF. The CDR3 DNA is TGTGCCAGCAGCTTTGATAATGAGCAGTTCTTC.

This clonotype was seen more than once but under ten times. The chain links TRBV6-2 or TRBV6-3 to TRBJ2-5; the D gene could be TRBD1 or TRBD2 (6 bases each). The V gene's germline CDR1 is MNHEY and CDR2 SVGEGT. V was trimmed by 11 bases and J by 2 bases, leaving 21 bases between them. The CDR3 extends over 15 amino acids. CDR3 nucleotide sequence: TGTGCCTCTGTCCGGGAGACAGGCCCTCAAGAGACCCAGTACTTC. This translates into CASVRETGPQETQYF.

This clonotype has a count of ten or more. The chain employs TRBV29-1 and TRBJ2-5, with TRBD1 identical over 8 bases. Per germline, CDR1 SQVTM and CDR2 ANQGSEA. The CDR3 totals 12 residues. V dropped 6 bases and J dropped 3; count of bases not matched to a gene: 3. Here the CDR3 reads CSVDRGKETQYF. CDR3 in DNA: TGCAGCGTCGACAGGGGTAAAGAGACCCAGTACTTC. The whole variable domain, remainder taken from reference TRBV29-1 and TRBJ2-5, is SAVISQKPSRDICQRGTSLTIQCQVDSQVTMMFWYRQQPGQSLTLIATANQGSEATYESGFVIDKFPISRPNLTFSTLTVSNMSPEDSSIYLCSVDRGKETQYFGPGTRLLVL.

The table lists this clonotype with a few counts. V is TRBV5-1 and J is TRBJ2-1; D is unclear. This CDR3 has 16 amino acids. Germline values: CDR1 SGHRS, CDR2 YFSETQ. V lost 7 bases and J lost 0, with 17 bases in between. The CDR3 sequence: CASRITPTSSYNEQFF. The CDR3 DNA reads TGCGCCAGCCGAATAACCCCGACCAGCTCCTACAATGAGCAGTTCTTC.

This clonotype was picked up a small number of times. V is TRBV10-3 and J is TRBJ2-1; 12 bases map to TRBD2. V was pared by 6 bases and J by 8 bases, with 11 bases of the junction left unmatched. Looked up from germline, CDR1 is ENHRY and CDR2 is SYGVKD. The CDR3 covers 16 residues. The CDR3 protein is CAISDWTSGIKHEQFF. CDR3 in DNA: TGTGCCATCAGCGACTGGACTAGCGGGATTAAGCATGAGCAGTTCTTC.

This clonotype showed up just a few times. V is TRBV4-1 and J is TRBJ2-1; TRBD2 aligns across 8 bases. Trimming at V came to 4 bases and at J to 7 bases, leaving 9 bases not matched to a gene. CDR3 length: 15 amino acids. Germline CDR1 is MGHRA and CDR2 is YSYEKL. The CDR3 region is CASSRVAGGANEQFF. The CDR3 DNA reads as TGCGCCAGCAGCCGGGTCGCGGGGGGCGCAAATGAGCAGTTCTTC.

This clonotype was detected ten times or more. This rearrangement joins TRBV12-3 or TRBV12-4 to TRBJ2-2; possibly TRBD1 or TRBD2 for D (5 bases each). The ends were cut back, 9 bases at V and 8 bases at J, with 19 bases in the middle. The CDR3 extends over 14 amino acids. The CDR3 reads CASTTPGRLGELFF. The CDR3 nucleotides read TGTGCCAGTACTACACCGGGACGGCTAGGGGAGCTGTTTTTT.

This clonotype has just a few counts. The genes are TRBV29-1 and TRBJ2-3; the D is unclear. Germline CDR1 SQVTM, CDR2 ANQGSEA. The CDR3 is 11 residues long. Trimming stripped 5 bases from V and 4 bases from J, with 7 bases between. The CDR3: CSVSPSDTQYF. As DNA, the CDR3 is TGCAGCGTTTCCCCTTCAGATACGCAGTATTTT.